The clone carrying this T cell receptor (beta chain) was found a few times. Its antigen remains unknown. The data originate from a study of breast tumors, draining lymph nodes, adjacent tissues. The CDR3 is 15 amino acids. The V end was cut by 6 bases, the J end by 2 bases, with 17 bases between. The V gene's germline CDR1 is MNHEY and CDR2 SVGAGI. Samples came from axillary lymph nodes draining the breast cancer. TCRdb fed the multiplex PCR reads into MiXCR, producing one record per CDR3 protein. The table lists 270,000 or so distinct CDR3 sequences, over 25% of them singletons. Study-level findings and limits: That most tumor T cells come from lymph nodes remained unproven.

The V and J genes are TRBV6-5 and TRBJ2-7, with D perhaps TRBD1 (6 bases). The sequence came from a female donor with breast cancer. Some clones in this sample may be carry-over from other donors' samples. Sequencing input: axillary lymph node tissue. CDR3 sequence reads: CASRPDRRGPYEQYF. The CDR3 DNA follows: TGTGCCAGCAGACCCGACAGGAGAGGGCCCTACGAGCAGTACTTC.